Here is one T cell receptor beta chain with its context. Its specificity is unknown. The CDR3 is made up of 15 amino acids. The germline CDR1 and CDR2 sequences are MDHEN and SYDVKM. V dropped 1 base and J dropped 0 bases, with 7 bases sitting between them. These data belong to a study of cytomegalovirus exposure and HLA in healthy donors. Overall study context: Clustering assigned around 77% of the roughly 400 genotyped donors to the Caucasian-associated ancestry cluster. Regarding the study as a whole: DRB1 had the most TCR associations and HLA-C the fewest, a later analysis found, with rates varying by HLA locus.

Nominally healthy donors provided the samples, though records likely missed some immune exposures. The PCR ran on 60 Vbeta and 13 Jbeta primers. Here immunoSEQ multiplex PCR was the method, and the copy in TCRdb shows in-frame clones only, minus some. Found here are roughly 100,000 clones, 75% to 85% of them singletons; the top ten hold approximately 6.1%. This sequence originates from a man younger than 30 in good health and CMV-seronegative. Sequenced material: PBMCs. This rearrangement joins TRBV28 to TRBJ2-1; no firm D call. CDR3 residues: CASSLLENSYNEQFF. CDR3 sequence (DNA): TGTGCCAGCAGTTTATTAGAAAACTCCTACAATGAGCAGTTCTTC.